This T cell receptor beta chain was found in a study of Ad26.COV2.S vaccination and SARS-CoV-2 variants. Trimming took off 3 bases at V and 10 bases at J, with 7 bases between the two ends. Germline V lookup: CDR1 LNHDA, CDR2 SQIVND (reference sequence). The CDR3 runs 11 residues. The table came from immunoSEQ multiplex PCR; TCRdb's copy has only in-frame clones and leaves some out. The sample holds approximately 340,000 clones, 92% seen once. This receptor was obtained from a human donor who had recovered from COVID-19. Sequencing used peripheral blood, obtained after recovery from COVID-19. V is TRBV19 and J is TRBJ2-1; perhaps TRBD2 as D (6 bases). CDR3 nucleotide sequence: TGTGCCAGTAGTATCGCGGGGGAGCAGTTCTTC. Its protein product is CASSIAGEQFF. Filled out from reference TRBV19 and TRBJ2-1, the complete variable domain reads DGGITQSPKYLFRKEGQNVTLSCEQNLNHDAMYWYRQDPGQGLRLIYYSQIVNDFQKGDIAEGYSVSREKKESFPLTVTSAQKNPTAFYLCASSIAGEQFFGPGTRLTVL.